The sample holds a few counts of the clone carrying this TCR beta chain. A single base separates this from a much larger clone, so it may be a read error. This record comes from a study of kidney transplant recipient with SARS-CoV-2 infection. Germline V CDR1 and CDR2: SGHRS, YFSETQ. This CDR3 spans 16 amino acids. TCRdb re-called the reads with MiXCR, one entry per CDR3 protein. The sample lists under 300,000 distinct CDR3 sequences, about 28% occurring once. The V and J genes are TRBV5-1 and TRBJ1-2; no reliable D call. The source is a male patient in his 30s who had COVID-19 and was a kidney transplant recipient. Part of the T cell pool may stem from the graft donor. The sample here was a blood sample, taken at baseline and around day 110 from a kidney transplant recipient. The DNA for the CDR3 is TGCGCCAGCCCGGCATCATCGGTTCGAAAGACCTATGGCTGCACCTTC. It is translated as CASPASSVRKTYGCTF.